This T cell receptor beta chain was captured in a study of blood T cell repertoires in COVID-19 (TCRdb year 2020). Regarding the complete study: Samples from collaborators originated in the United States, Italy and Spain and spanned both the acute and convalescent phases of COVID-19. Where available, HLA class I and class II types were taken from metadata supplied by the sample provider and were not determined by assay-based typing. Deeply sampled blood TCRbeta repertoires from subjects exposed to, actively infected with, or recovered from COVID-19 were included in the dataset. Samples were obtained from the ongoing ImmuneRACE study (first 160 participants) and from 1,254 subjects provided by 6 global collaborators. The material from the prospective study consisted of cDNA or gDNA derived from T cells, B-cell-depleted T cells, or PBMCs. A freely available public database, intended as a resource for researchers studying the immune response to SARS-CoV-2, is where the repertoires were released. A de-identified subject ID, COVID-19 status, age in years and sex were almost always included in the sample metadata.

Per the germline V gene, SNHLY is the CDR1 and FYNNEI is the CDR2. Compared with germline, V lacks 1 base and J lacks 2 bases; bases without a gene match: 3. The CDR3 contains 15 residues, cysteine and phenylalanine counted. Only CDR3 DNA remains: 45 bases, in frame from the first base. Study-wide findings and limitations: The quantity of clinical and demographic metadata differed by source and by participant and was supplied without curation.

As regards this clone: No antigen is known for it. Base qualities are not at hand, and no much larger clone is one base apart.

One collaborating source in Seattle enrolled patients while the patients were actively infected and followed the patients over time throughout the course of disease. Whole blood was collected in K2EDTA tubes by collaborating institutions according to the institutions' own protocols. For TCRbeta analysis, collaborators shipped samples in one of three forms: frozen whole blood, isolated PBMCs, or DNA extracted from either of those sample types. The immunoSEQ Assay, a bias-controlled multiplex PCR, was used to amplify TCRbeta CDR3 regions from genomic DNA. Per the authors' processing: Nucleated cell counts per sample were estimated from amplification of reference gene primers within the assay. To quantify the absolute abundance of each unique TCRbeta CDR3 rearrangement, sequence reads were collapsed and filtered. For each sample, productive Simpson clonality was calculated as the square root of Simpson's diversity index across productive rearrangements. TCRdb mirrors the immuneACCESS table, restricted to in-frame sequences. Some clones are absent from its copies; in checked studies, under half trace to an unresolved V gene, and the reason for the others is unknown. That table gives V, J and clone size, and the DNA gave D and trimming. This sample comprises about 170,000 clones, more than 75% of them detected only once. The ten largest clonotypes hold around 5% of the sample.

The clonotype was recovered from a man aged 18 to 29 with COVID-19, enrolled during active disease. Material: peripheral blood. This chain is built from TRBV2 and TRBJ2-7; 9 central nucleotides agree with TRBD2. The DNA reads TGTGCCAGCAGTGAAGGTAGCGGGAGACCCTACGAGCAGTACTTC. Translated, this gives CASSEGSGRPYEQYF.